This T cell receptor (beta chain) was found in a study of technical replicates of blood from a few donors. Germline CDR1 is LGHNA and CDR2 is YSLEER. V gave up 4 bases and J gave up 4 bases; unmatched junction bases: 2. The CDR3 length is 14 residues. The table came from immunoSEQ multiplex PCR; TCRdb's copy has only in-frame clones and leaves some out. The sample consists of about 62,000 clones, approximately 89% of them appearing once. This receptor was identified in a human donor in good health. Some clones in this sample may be carry-over from other donors' samples. Sequencing was done on a sample of PBMCs. The gene calls are TRBV4-3 and TRBJ2-1, with 9 nucleotides matching TRBD1. CDR3 in amino acids: CASSRDRDYNEQFF. The CDR3, as DNA: TGCGCCAGCAGCCGGGACAGGGATTACAATGAGCAGTTCTTC.